The source of this T cell receptor (beta chain) is a study of CXCR3-negative and CXCR3-positive naive CD8 T cells. By phenotype, naive CD8+ T cells were CD45RO-CCR7+CD27+CD95-. Concerning this clonotype itself: What it recognizes is unknown.

Via 5' RACE with UMI labels, TRB cDNA libraries were prepared. Reprocessing the 5' RACE reads, TCRdb reports a single entry for every CDR3 protein and omits DNA. The ten top clones account for 0.38%, within a sample of approximately 100,000 distinct CDR3 sequences. CDR3 length equals 15 residues. Germline V gene sequence: CDR1 MNHEY, CDR2 SVGAGI. Findings and limits, study-wide: Naive subsets did not differ in surface CD5, and the authors estimated TCR strength using properties of the TRB CDR3. Similarly elevated diversity marked both naive subsets, with memory CD8+ cells showing far lower diversity. TRBV-TRBJ usage was similar across naive CXCR3 subsets but distinct in memory cells. The TRB CDR3s that CXCR3-positive naive cells carried were more hydrophobic than those of CXCR3-negative naive cells.

This clonotype was sampled from a human donor in good health. Some clones in this sample may be carry-over from other donors' samples. The chain couples TRBV6-5 to TRBJ1-2; TCRdb's assignment of TRBD1 cannot be checked, as there is no DNA. The sample taken for sequencing was naive CXCR3+ CD8+ T cells from blood. Specified subset: CD45RO-CCR7+CD27+CD95- naive CD8+ T cells expressing CXCR3 (TNR3+). The CDR3: CASSYSTGAGDGYTF.